A single sample gave rise to the 24 T cell receptor beta chains below, sequenced in a study of cytomegalovirus exposure and HLA in healthy donors. PCR involved 60 Vbeta and 13 Jbeta primers. Method: immunoSEQ multiplex PCR; TCRdb's copy keeps in-frame clones and lacks some. The sample lists about 98,000 clones; around 75% were seen once. Sequenced material: PBMCs. These receptors all stem from a young man in good health and CMV-seropositive.

The J gene is TRBJ2-5, the V gene TRBV2, with TRBD2 as a possible D gene (6 bases). The V gene lost 4 bases and the J gene lost 0 bases, with 9 bases spanning the gap. The germline V gene has CDR1 SNHLY and CDR2 FYNNEI. This CDR3 has 14 residues. CDR3 DNA sequence: TGTGCCAGCAGTGCCATAGCGGACCAAGAGACCCAGTACTTC. Its protein is CASSAIADQETQYF.

The V gene is TRBV6-1, the J gene TRBJ2-3, with D uncertain. Trimming left V 3 bases short and J 2 bases short, with 12 bases between. There are 15 residues in the CDR3. The germline V gene has CDR1 MNHNS and CDR2 SASEGT. CDR3 region: CASSDGGLATDTQYF. The CDR3 DNA sequence: TGTGCCAGCAGTGATGGCGGTTTAGCCACAGATACGCAGTATTTT.

This clone was counted between two and nine times. The rearrangement links TRBV18 to TRBJ2-1; D is uncertain. Per the germline V gene, CDR1 is KGHSH and CDR2 is LQKENI. The ends were cut back, 0 bases at V and 6 bases at J, with 9 bases in the middle. CDR3 length: 14 amino acids. The CDR3 region has the DNA TGTGCCAGCTCACCACCGAGCGTCCCCAATGAGCAGTTCTTC. Amino acid sequence: CASSPPSVPNEQFF.

The chain uses TRBV5-6 and TRBJ1-5, with 8 bases that match TRBD1. Germline-derived CDR1 and CDR2 are SGHDT and YYEEEE. The CDR3 extends over 14 amino acids. Trimming at V came to 2 bases and at J to 4 bases, leaving 2 bases not matched to a gene. CDR3 DNA sequence: TGTGCCAGCAGCTTTACAGGGGGTAATCAGCCCCAGCATTTT. Amino acid sequence: CASSFTGGNQPQHF.

This chain connects TRBV6-1 to TRBJ2-2, with a possible D match to TRBD2 (5 bases). With 4 bases removed from V and 5 bases from J, the gap between germline ends came to 8 bases. The CDR3 has 13 residues. In germline, CDR1 is MNHNS, CDR2 SASEGT. CDR3 region: CASSVGGTGELFF. CDR3 DNA: TGTGCCAGCAGTGTAGGCGGGACCGGGGAGCTGTTTTTT.

The chain combines TRBV2 with TRBJ2-7; D uncertain. Trimming shortened V by 7 bases and J by 0 bases, and 10 bases separated the two germline ends. The germline gives CDR1 SNHLY, CDR2 FYNNEI. This CDR3 region has 13 residues. The CDR3 nucleotides are TGTGCCAGCATCGTACGGAGCTCCTACGAGCAGTACTTC. It encodes CASIVRSSYEQYF.

The rearrangement links TRBV5-4 to TRBJ1-2; D not resolved. Trimming pared 4 bases from V and 8 bases from J, leaving 18 bases between. This CDR3 comprises 14 residues. CDR1 and CDR2 from the germline V gene are SGHNT and YYREEE (reference sequence). The chain's CDR3 is CASSPGGVIVGYTF. In DNA form, the CDR3 reads TGTGCCAGCAGCCCTGGCGGGGTGATCGTAGGCTACACCTTC.

The rearrangement joins TRBV2 to TRBJ1-1; 8 bases fit TRBD1. Germline V gene lookup returns CDR1 SNHLY and CDR2 FYNNEI. The CDR3 consists of 15 residues. The CDR3 DNA follows: TGTGCGACTATACAGGGGGGTAGAAGGAACACTGAAGCTTTCTTT. Translating it yields CATIQGGRRNTEAFF.

This clone was seen more than once but under ten times. The J gene is TRBJ2-7, the V gene TRBV15, with D perhaps matching TRBD1 (5 bases). The CDR3 has 16 residues. With 0 bases removed from V and 0 bases from J, the gap between germline ends came to 12 bases. Germline CDR1 reads LNHNV; CDR2 reads YYDKDF (reference sequence). The CDR3 loop is CATSREMKGSSYEQYF. For the CDR3, the DNA is TGTGCCACCAGCAGAGAAATGAAGGGGTCCTCCTACGAGCAGTACTTC.

The chain uses TRBV10-3 and TRBJ2-7; tentatively, D is TRBD2 (7 bases). The CDR3 contains 16 residues. V was pared by 3 bases and J by 4 bases, with 19 bases between. Germline V gene sequence: CDR1 ENHRY, CDR2 SYGVKD. The CDR3 DNA follows: TGTGCCATCAGTGACCCCCCTTCGGGGGGCCCATACGAGCAGTACTTC. Translation: CAISDPPSGGPYEQYF.

V and J are TRBV29-1 and TRBJ1-1; 7 bases line up with TRBD1. The germline V gene has CDR1 SQVTM and CDR2 ANQGSEA. The V segment lost 4 bases and the J segment 5 bases; nucleotides outside the gene matches: 7. The CDR3 length is 13 residues. The CDR3 nucleotides are TGCAGCGTTGTTGGACAGGCCTTGACTGAAGCTTTCTTT. Residues: CSVVGQALTEAFF.

The rearrangement uses TRBV7-9 and TRBJ1-4; D is uncertain. The V gene lost 1 base and the J gene lost 7 bases, with 10 bases spanning the gap. The V gene's germline CDR1 is SEHNR and CDR2 FQNEAQ (reference sequence). This CDR3 has 14 amino acids. The CDR3 DNA reads TGTGCCAGCAGCTTAGATGGAGGAGGTGAAAAACTGTTTTTT. Encoded protein: CASSLDGGGEKLFF.

The rearrangement joins TRBV14 to TRBJ2-3, with a weak D call TRBD2 (6 bases). Germline V gene data show CDR1 as SGHDN and CDR2 as FVKESK. V dropped 5 bases and J dropped 2 bases, with 14 bases sitting between them. This CDR3 has 15 amino acids. The CDR3 DNA reads as TGTGCCAGCAGCAAGGGACTGTACAACACAGATACGCAGTATTTT. Translating it yields CASSKGLYNTDTQYF.

The CDR3 DNA sequence: TGCGCCAGCAGCCAAGATCAGCGGGGGCTCTATGGCTACACCTTC. It specifies CASSQDQRGLYGYTF. V gene TRBV4-1 combines with J gene TRBJ1-2; tentatively, D is TRBD1 (6 bases). V was shortened by 0 bases and J by 4 bases, with 12 bases between the two germline ends. This CDR3 comprises 15 residues. Germline CDR1 reads MGHRA; CDR2 reads YSYEKL.

This rearrangement joins TRBV6-1 to TRBJ2-1, with D hard to call. This CDR3 is 14 amino acids long. Germline V gene data show CDR1 as MNHNS and CDR2 as SASEGT. Trimming took off 3 bases at V and 0 bases at J, with 6 bases between the two ends. The CDR3 DNA follows: TGTGCCAGCAGTGACTCCCTCTCCTACAATGAGCAGTTCTTC. It codes for CASSDSLSYNEQFF.

This clone has a handful of counts. This chain connects TRBV18 to TRBJ2-3; D is perhaps TRBD1 (6 bases). The CDR3 loop spans 14 amino acids. Per germline, CDR1 KGHSH and CDR2 LQKENI. The germline V and J ends were trimmed by 3 bases and 3 bases, with 10 bases remaining between them. CDR3 coding DNA: TGTGCCAGCTCACCTCCTGGACAGACAGATACGCAGTATTTT. Protein sequence: CASSPPGQTDTQYF.

V and J are TRBV9 and TRBJ1-6; no clear D gene. Germline V gene data show CDR1 as SGDLS and CDR2 as YYNGEE. CDR3 length: 14 amino acids. The V end was cut by 3 bases, the J end by 7 bases, with 11 bases between. The CDR3 region has the DNA TGTGCCAGCAGCGCCGCATTGGGCAATTCACCCCTCCACTTT. This encodes CASSAALGNSPLHF.

The chain is built from TRBV6-5 and TRBJ2-7; 9 bases map to TRBD1. In germline, CDR1 is MNHEY, CDR2 SVGAGI. CDR3 length equals 13 residues. J gave up 4 bases and V 5 bases, and 3 bases lay outside the gene matches. The CDR3 protein is CASSRGTGYEQYF. CDR3 coding DNA: TGTGCCAGCAGTAGAGGGACAGGGTACGAGCAGTACTTC.

This chain links TRBV5-4 with TRBJ2-7; possibly TRBD1 for D (5 bases). The CDR3 covers 12 residues. Germline V lookup: CDR1 SGHNT, CDR2 YYREEE (reference sequence). With 4 bases removed from V and 7 bases from J, the gap between germline ends came to 12 bases. The chain's CDR3 is CASSLSPGEQYF. In DNA form, the CDR3 reads TGTGCCAGCAGCCTATCTCCAGGGGAGCAGTACTTC.

This clone appeared a few times. The chain uses TRBV29-1 and TRBJ2-6; D is unresolved. This CDR3 is 13 amino acids long. Germline CDR1 reads SQVTM; CDR2 reads ANQGSEA. The V gene lost 2 bases and the J gene lost 0 bases, with 2 bases spanning the gap. CDR3: CSVEHSGANVLTF. The CDR3 coding sequence is TGCAGCGTTGAACACTCTGGGGCCAACGTCCTGACTTTC.

This clone appeared a few times. The chain combines TRBV7-2 with TRBJ1-1; perhaps TRBD1 as D (6 bases). Per the germline V gene, CDR1 is SGHTA and CDR2 is FQGNSA. V was cut by 2 bases and J by 7 bases, with 29 bases left in between. The CDR3 totals 19 residues. The CDR3 reads CASSLWYRDVPSAALEAFF. CDR3 in DNA: TGTGCCAGCAGCTTATGGTACAGGGACGTCCCCTCAGCTGCCCTTGAAGCTTTCTTT.

This clone was found once. The rearrangement joins TRBV19 to TRBJ1-5; 7 bases line up with TRBD1. V lost 5 bases and J lost 4; bases outside the gene matches: 17. The V gene's germline CDR1 is LNHDA and CDR2 SQIVND (reference sequence). CDR3 length: 18 amino acids. CDR3 in DNA: TGTGCCAGTAGTCCCCCCAGAGCAGGGGGTCCTTGGAATCAGCCCCAGCATTTT. As protein: CASSPPRAGGPWNQPQHF.

In this sample, this clone turned up once. The chain links TRBV7-2 to TRBJ1-2; D possibly corresponds to TRBD1 (5 bases). The CDR3 has 15 residues. Trimming pared 0 bases from V and 7 bases from J, leaving 15 bases between. The germline gives CDR1 SGHTA, CDR2 FQGNSA. The CDR3 DNA sequence: TGTGCCAGCAGCTTAGCGTTGGGGGGACCTGGTGGCTACACCTTC. Encoded protein: CASSLALGGPGGYTF.

The chain joins TRBV7-2 to TRBJ1-2; D call uncertain. The CDR3 extends over 12 amino acids. With 4 bases removed from V and 0 bases from J, the gap between germline ends came to 3 bases. Germline assignment: CDR1 SGHTA and CDR2 FQGNSA. The CDR3: CASSSSNYGYTF. In nucleotides, the CDR3 is TGTGCCAGCAGCTCGTCTAACTATGGCTACACCTTC.